Shown below are 22 T cell receptor beta chains from a single sample sequenced in a study of blood T cell repertoires in COVID-19 (dated by TCRdb to the early 2020s). Library preparation employed the immunoSEQ multiplex PCR assay. Held by TCRdb, this immuneACCESS table contains in-frame sequences only and omits some clones. Under half of the omission traces to an unresolved V gene where checked; the cause of the rest is unknown. The sample data list under 80,000 clones, and approximately 83% of these were observed just once. Together, the top ten hold 5.5% to 7.5% of the sample. The sample taken for sequencing was peripheral blood. The origin of the receptors is a woman in her fifties or sixties with acute or convalescent COVID-19.

The chain employs TRBV7-9 and TRBJ2-6; 10 bases match TRBD1. There are 17 residues in the CDR3. V lost 7 bases, J lost 2 bases, and 8 bases stayed unmatched. Germline CDR1 reads SEHNR; CDR2 reads FQNEAQ (reference sequence). The CDR3 reads CASTETGTGAGANVLTF. In nucleotides, the CDR3 is TGTGCCAGCACCGAAACCGGGACAGGGGCTGGGGCCAACGTCCTGACTTTC.

The V and J genes are TRBV7-9 and TRBJ2-2; TRBD2 matches 8 bases. Germline lookup yields CDR1 SEHNR and CDR2 FQNEAQ (reference sequence). CDR3 size: 15 residues. V was clipped by 4 bases and J by 6 bases; unmatched bases: 7. The CDR3 DNA reads as TGTGCCAGCAGCTGGGACGGGGGGGCCTCCGGGGAGCTGTTTTTT. It codes for CASSWDGGASGELFF.

This chain links TRBV4-1 with TRBJ2-5, with 9 nucleotides matching TRBD2. The ends lost 0 bases at V and 6 bases at J; junction bases unmatched: 8. Germline lookup yields CDR1 MGHRA and CDR2 YSYEKL. The CDR3 spans 16 residues. The DNA of the CDR3 is TGCGCCAGCAGCCAAGAGGGGCGGGGGGGCGTAAAGACCCAGTACTTC. This encodes CASSQEGRGGVKTQYF.

V and J are TRBV7-2 and TRBJ1-1; D perhaps matches TRBD1 (6 bases). CDR1 SGHTA and CDR2 FQGNSA come from the germline V gene. The ends were cut back, 6 bases at V and 5 bases at J, with 22 bases in the middle. The CDR3 has 16 amino acids. CDR3 in amino acids: CASRIQPQGGGTEAFF. DNA of the CDR3: TGTGCCAGCAGGATACAACCTCAAGGGGGGGGGACTGAAGCTTTCTTT.

The chain recombines TRBV9 with TRBJ2-7; 8 bases line up with TRBD1. The junction had 7 bases not matched to a gene; V was cut back by 0 bases and J by 2 bases. The germline CDR1 and CDR2 sequences are SGDLS and YYNGEE. The CDR3 is 16 residues long. CDR3 sequence: CASSVGAGGTAYEQYF. In DNA, the CDR3 is TGTGCCAGCAGCGTAGGAGCAGGGGGCACTGCCTACGAGCAGTACTTC. Together with reference TRBV9 and TRBJ2-7, the CDR3 gives the full variable domain: DSGVTQTPKHLITATGQRVTLRCSPRSGDLSVYWYQQSLDQGLQFLIQYYNGEERAKGNILERFSAQQFPDLHSELNLSSLELGDSALYFCASSVGAGGTAYEQYFGPGTRLTVT.

The V call is TRBV25-1, the J call TRBJ2-7, with TRBD2 matching over 16 bases. This CDR3 contains 16 residues. In germline, CDR1 is MGHDK, CDR2 SYGVNS. The CDR3 nucleotides read TGTGCTACACAGGGACTAGCGGGGGGGCCAACCTACGAGCAGTACTTC. It codes for CATQGLAGGPTYEQYF.

The chain recombines TRBV19 with TRBJ1-2; D is unresolved. From germline, CDR1 is LNHDA and CDR2 SQIVND (reference sequence). The CDR3 runs to 12 residues. Trimming shortened V by 1 base and J by 7 bases, and 7 bases separated the two germline ends. This CDR3 is CASSIAGSGYTF. The CDR3 coding sequence is TGTGCCAGTAGTATAGCCGGGAGTGGCTACACCTTC.

The V and J genes are TRBV7-2 and TRBJ1-3; no clear D gene. The V and J ends lost 2 bases and 1 base respectively, with 12 bases between them. CDR1 and CDR2 (germline): SGHTA, FQGNSA. This CDR3 is built from 16 residues. CDR3 loop: CASSLRAGASGNTIYF. CDR3 in DNA: TGTGCCAGCAGCTTAAGAGCCGGTGCGTCTGGAAACACCATATATTTT.

The chain couples TRBV13 to TRBJ2-7; TRBD2 aligns across 16 bases. The CDR3 contains 16 residues. Germline CDR1 PRHDT, CDR2 FYEKMQ (reference sequence). The V and J ends lost 4 bases and 7 bases, in that order; junction bases with no gene match: 7. The CDR3 loop is CASSSGLAGGPREQYF. CDR3 bases: TGTGCCAGCAGCTCGGGACTAGCGGGGGGGCCGAGGGAGCAGTACTTC.

V gene TRBV7-9 combines with J gene TRBJ1-6, with TRBD1 identical over 9 bases. J was trimmed by 7 bases and V by 5 bases; bases with no gene match: 12. CDR1 is SEHNR, CDR2 FQNEAQ, per germline (reference sequence). This CDR3 is 17 amino acids long. CDR3 amino acids: CASSPQVPGQGNSPLHF. CDR3 nucleotide sequence: TGTGCCAGCAGCCCCCAGGTTCCTGGACAGGGGAATTCACCCCTCCACTTT.

In this sample, this clone turned up once. The CDR3 sequence: CASSYQDSGAYNEQFF. DNA of the CDR3: TGTGCCAGCAGTTATCAGGATAGCGGGGCATACAATGAGCAGTTCTTC. The chain uses TRBV6-5 and TRBJ2-1; TRBD2 aligns across 8 bases. This CDR3 has 16 amino acids. Trimming at V came to 3 bases and at J to 4 bases, leaving 8 bases not matched to a gene. Germline CDR1 MNHEY, CDR2 SVGAGI.

The CDR3 DNA reads TGTGCCAGCAGTCCCCCTCCTAGGGGACAGGTTCGCTATGGCTACACCTTC. It codes for CASSPPPRGQVRYGYTF. The V gene is TRBV6-6, the J gene TRBJ1-2; 8 bases align to TRBD1. With V trimmed by 5 bases and J by 4 bases, 15 bases remained unmatched. Germline loops: CDR1 MNHNY, CDR2 SVGAGI (reference sequence). The CDR3 contains 17 residues.

The genes are TRBV5-1 and TRBJ1-2; TRBD1 is a possible D gene (6 bases). Between the trimmed V and J ends, which lost 5 bases and 4 bases, there was a span of 18 bases. The CDR3 runs 15 residues. The germline gives CDR1 SGHRS, CDR2 YFSETQ. CDR3 sequence reads: CASSEEGVRGYGYTF. Written as DNA, the CDR3 is TGCGCCAGCAGTGAAGAGGGTGTCAGGGGCTATGGCTACACCTTC.

The chain uses TRBV19 and TRBJ1-2, with D tentatively TRBD1 (6 bases). CDR3 length equals 16 residues. The germline CDR1 and CDR2 sequences are LNHDA and SQIVND (reference sequence). The ends were cut back, 9 bases at V and 0 bases at J, with 20 bases in the middle. The CDR3 loop reads CASLKGGRVANYGYTF. The DNA of the CDR3 is TGTGCCAGCCTAAAGGGGGGGCGAGTTGCTAACTATGGCTACACCTTC.

This clone was detected only once. The chain recombines TRBV5-6 with TRBJ2-3; D is perhaps TRBD1 (7 bases). V was trimmed by 2 bases and J by 2 bases, leaving 15 bases between them. Germline lookup yields CDR1 SGHDT and CDR2 YYEEEE. This CDR3 has 16 amino acids. CDR3 in DNA: TGTGCCAGCAGCTTTTTAGGAGGGGGCATCACAGATACGCAGTATTTT. Protein: CASSFLGGGITDTQYF.

The chain joins TRBV19 to TRBJ1-4, with D possibly being TRBD1 (6 bases). The germline V and J ends were trimmed by 5 bases and 4 bases, with 14 bases remaining between them. The length of the CDR3 is 15 residues. The germline CDR1 and CDR2 sequences are LNHDA and SQIVND (reference sequence). CDR3 sequence (DNA): TGTGCCAGTAGTTCGCCAGGGGATAGTAATGAAAAACTGTTTTTT. This sequence encodes CASSSPGDSNEKLFF.

The chain employs TRBV5-1 and TRBJ2-5, with D perhaps TRBD2 (5 bases). The germline V gene encodes CDR1 SGHRS and CDR2 YFSETQ. The CDR3 contains 14 residues. Trimming removed 3 bases at V and 1 base at J, with 10 bases between. Written as DNA, the CDR3 is TGCGCCAGCAGCTCCAACCGGGGCCAAGAGACCCAGTACTTC. Its protein product is CASSSNRGQETQYF.

The chain is built from TRBV6-1 and TRBJ1-1; possibly TRBD1 for D (5 bases). The V gene's germline CDR1 is MNHNS and CDR2 SASEGT. Trimming removed 0 bases from V and 11 bases from J, with 13 bases in between. CDR3 length equals 13 residues. The CDR3 region is CASSEAQGLRAFF. CDR3 coding DNA: TGTGCCAGCAGTGAAGCCCAGGGACTGAGGGCTTTCTTT.

This chain joins TRBV24-1 and TRBJ1-2; D uncertain. The V end lost 5 bases, the J end lost 8 bases, and 14 bases lay between the germline ends. Germline V CDR1 and CDR2: KGHDR, SFDVKD. CDR3 length equals 13 residues. As DNA, the CDR3 is TGTGCCACCAGTGGTGACGGATTCGGGGGCTACACCTTC. Protein sequence: CATSGDGFGGYTF.

V and J are TRBV27 and TRBJ2-1; D ambiguous. The CDR3 runs to 14 residues. CDR1 and CDR2 (germline): MNHEY, SMNVEV (reference sequence). Trimming stripped 6 bases from V and 6 bases from J, with 15 bases between. CDR3 coding DNA: TGTGCCAGCAGGTCCTCCACAAGTGCCAATGAGCAGTTCTTC. It specifies CASRSSTSANEQFF.

The chain joins TRBV10-3 to TRBJ1-5; TRBD1 aligns across 7 bases. The CDR3 is 13 residues long. With 11 bases clipped from V and 7 bases from J, the junction kept 11 bases outside the gene matches. Germline loops: CDR1 ENHRY, CDR2 SYGVKD. The CDR3 is CAVSGTEGQPQHF. The CDR3, as DNA: TGTGCCGTTTCCGGGACAGAGGGGCAGCCCCAGCATTTT.

This chain connects TRBV3-1 (or the pseudogene TRBV3-2) to TRBJ1-1, with D perhaps matching TRBD1 (6 bases). Germline CDR1 reads LGHDT; CDR2 reads YNNKEL (reference sequence). The CDR3 covers 16 residues. V was cut by 1 base and J by 0 bases, with 12 bases left in between. The CDR3 coding sequence is TGTGCCAGCAGCCAAGGACAGGCCCCCATGAACACTGAAGCTTTCTTT. It is translated as CASSQGQAPMNTEAFF.